This entry concerns a single T cell receptor (beta chain). The antigen is not known. This sample stems from a study of blood T cells in healthy people across ages. The germline V gene has CDR1 SGHRS and CDR2 YFSETQ. Trimming took 4 bases from V and 8 from J; bases not matched to a gene: 7. This CDR3 region has 14 residues. Primers used in a second PCR of about 6 to 11 cycles were a sample-barcoded 5' primer and a J-beta primer mix. TCRdb re-analysed the 5' RACE reads in MiXCR, keeping a single row per CDR3 protein. The sample carries around 1.5 million distinct CDR3 sequences, roughly 30% recorded once. Study observations and caveats: The unsorted PBMCs prevented any conclusive comparison of naive versus antigen-experienced cells. Estimates of diversity drawn from one million T cells were considered underestimates.

The sample was blood. The V and J genes are TRBV5-1 and TRBJ2-1; 9 nucleotides line up with TRBD1. The receptor was isolated from a woman aged 25 to 39 in good health. CDR3 in amino acids: CASSLDRGADEQFF. The CDR3 DNA follows: TGCGCCAGCAGCCTGGACAGGGGCGCGGATGAGCAGTTCTTC.